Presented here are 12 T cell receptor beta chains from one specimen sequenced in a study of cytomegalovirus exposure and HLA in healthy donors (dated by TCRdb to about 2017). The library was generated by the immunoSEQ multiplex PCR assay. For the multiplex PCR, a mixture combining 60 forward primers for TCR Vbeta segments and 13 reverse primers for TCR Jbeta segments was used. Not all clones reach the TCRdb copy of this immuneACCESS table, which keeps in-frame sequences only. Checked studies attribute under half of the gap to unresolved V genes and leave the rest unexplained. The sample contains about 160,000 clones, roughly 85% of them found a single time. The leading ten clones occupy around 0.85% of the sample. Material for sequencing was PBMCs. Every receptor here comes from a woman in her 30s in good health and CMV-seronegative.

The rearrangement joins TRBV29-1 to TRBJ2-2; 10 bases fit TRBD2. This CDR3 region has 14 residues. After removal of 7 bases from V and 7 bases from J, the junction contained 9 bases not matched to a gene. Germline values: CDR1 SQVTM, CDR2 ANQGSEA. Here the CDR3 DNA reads TGCAGCGCCGGGGGGCTAGCGGGAGTCGGGGAGCTGTTTTTT. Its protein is CSAGGLAGVGELFF.

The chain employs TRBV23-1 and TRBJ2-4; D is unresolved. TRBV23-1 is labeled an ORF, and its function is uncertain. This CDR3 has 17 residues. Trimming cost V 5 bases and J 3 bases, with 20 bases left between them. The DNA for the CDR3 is TGCGCCAGCAGTTTATCAATCGCTGCTCGAGGCAAAAACATTCAGTACTTC. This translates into CASSLSIAARGKNIQYF.

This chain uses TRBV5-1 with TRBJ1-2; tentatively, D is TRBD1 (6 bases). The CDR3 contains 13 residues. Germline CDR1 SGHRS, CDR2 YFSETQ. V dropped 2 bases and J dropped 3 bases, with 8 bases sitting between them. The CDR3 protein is CASSLQGDYGYTF. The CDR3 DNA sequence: TGCGCCAGCAGCTTACAGGGCGACTATGGCTACACCTTC.

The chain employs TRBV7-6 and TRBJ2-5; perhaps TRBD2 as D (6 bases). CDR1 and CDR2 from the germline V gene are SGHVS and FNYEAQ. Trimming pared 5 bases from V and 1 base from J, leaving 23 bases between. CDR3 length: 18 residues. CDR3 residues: CASSPRTPGEIRQETQYF. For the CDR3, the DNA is TGTGCCAGCAGCCCGCGAACACCGGGGGAGATCCGCCAAGAGACCCAGTACTTC.

The CDR3 sequence: CASSTWGQGRNTEAFF. Written as DNA, the CDR3 is TGTGCCAGTAGTACCTGGGGACAGGGTAGGAACACTGAAGCTTTCTTT. This sequence joins TRBV19 and TRBJ1-1, with 9 bases fitting TRBD1. Germline V CDR1 and CDR2: LNHDA, SQIVND (reference sequence). This CDR3 has 16 amino acids. V gave up 4 bases and J gave up 1 base; unmatched junction bases: 7. Together with reference TRBV19 and TRBJ1-1, the CDR3 gives the full variable domain: DGGITQSPKYLFRKEGQNVTLSCEQNLNHDAMYWYRQDPGQGLRLIYYSQIVNDFQKGDIAEGYSVSREKKESFPLTVTSAQKNPTAFYLCASSTWGQGRNTEAFFGQGTRLTVV.

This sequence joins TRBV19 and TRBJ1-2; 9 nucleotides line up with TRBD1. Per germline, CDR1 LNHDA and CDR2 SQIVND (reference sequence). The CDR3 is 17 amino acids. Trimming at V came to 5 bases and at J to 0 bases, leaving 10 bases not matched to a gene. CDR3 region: CASSPKTGGLANYGYTF. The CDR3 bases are TGTGCCAGTAGTCCTAAAACAGGGGGCTTAGCTAACTATGGCTACACCTTC.

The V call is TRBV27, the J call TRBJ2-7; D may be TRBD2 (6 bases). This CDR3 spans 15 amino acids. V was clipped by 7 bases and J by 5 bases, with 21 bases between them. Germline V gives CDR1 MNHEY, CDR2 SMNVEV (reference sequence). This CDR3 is CASTYTFGGIHEQYF. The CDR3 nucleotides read TGTGCCAGCACCTACACATTCGGAGGGATCCACGAGCAGTACTTC.

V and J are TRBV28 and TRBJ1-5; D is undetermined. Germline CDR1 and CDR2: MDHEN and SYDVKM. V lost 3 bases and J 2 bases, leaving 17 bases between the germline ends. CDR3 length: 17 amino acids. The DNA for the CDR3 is TGTGCCAGCAGTTTCCGTGGCACCCCTGGCCGCAATCAGCCCCAGCATTTT. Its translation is CASSFRGTPGRNQPQHF.

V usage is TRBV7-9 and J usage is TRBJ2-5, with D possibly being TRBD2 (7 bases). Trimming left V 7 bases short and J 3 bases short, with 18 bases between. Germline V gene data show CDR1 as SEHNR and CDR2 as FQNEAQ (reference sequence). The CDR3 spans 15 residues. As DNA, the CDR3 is TGTGCCAGCAACTCCCGAGGGGGGGTAGAAGAGACCCAGTACTTC. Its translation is CASNSRGGVEETQYF.

Here the CDR3 reads CASSLGQSYEQYF. DNA for the CDR3: TGTGCCAGCAGCTTAGGCCAATCCTACGAGCAGTACTTC. The chain uses TRBV13 and TRBJ2-7; no firm D call. In germline, CDR1 is PRHDT, CDR2 FYEKMQ (reference sequence). The CDR3 sequence is 13 residues long. V was cut by 0 bases and J by 1 base, with 4 bases left in between.

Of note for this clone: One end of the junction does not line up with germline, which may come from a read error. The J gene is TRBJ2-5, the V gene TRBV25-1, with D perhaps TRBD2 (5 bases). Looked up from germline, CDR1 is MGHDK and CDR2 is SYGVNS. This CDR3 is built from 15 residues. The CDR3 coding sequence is TGTGCCAGCAGTGACCCCCGAGACTACCAGGAGACCCAGTACTTC. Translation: CASSDPRDYQETQYF.

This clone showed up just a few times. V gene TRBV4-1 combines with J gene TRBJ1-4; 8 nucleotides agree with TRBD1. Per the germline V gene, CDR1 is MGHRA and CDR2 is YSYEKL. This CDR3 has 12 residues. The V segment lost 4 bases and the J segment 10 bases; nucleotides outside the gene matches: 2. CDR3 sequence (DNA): TGCGCCAGCAGCCTACAGGGGGGAAAACTGTTTTTT. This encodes CASSLQGGKLFF.